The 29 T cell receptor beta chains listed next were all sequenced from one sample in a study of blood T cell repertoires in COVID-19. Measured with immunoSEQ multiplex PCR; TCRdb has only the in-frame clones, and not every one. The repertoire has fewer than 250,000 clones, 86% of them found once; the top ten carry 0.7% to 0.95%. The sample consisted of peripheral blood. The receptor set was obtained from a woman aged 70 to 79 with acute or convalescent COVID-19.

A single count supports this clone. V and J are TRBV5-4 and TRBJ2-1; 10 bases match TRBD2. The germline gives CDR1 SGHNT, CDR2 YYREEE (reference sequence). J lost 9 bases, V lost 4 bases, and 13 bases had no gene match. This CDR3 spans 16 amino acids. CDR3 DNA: TGTGCCAGCAGCGCGAAGCGGGGGGGCCATGTTAGTGAGCAGTTCTTC. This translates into CASSAKRGGHVSEQFF.

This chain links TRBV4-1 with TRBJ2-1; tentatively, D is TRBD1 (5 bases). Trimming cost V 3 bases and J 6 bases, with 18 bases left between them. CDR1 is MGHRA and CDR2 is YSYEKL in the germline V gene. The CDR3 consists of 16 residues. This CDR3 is CASSQLMIRVSNEQFF. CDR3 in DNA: TGCGCCAGCAGCCAGCTGATGATCAGGGTAAGCAATGAGCAGTTCTTC.

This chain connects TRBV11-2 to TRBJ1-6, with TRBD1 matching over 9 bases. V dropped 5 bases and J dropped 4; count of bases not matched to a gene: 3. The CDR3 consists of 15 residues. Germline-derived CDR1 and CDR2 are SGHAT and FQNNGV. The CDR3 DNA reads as TGTGCCAGCAGCCCCGGACAGGGGTATAATTCACCCCTCCACTTT. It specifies CASSPGQGYNSPLHF.

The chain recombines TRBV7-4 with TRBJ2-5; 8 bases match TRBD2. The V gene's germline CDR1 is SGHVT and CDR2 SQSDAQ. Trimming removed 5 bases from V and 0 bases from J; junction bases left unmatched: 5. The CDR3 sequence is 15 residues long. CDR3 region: CASSTILADQETQYF. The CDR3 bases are TGTGCCAGCAGCACTATACTAGCGGACCAAGAGACCCAGTACTTC.

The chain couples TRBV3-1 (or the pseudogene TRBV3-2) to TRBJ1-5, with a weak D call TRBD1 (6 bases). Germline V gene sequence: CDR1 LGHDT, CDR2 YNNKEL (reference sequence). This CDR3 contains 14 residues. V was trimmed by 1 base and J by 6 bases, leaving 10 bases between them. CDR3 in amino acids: CASSQGDMGQPQHF. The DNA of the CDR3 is TGTGCCAGCAGCCAAGGGGACATGGGTCAGCCCCAGCATTTT.

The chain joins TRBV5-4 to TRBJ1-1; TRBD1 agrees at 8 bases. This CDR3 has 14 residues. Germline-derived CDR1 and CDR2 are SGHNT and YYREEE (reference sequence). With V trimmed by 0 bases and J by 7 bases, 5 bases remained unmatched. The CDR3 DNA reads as TGTGCCAGCAGCTTGGCGGACAGGGCGAGTGAAGCTTTCTTT. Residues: CASSLADRASEAFF.

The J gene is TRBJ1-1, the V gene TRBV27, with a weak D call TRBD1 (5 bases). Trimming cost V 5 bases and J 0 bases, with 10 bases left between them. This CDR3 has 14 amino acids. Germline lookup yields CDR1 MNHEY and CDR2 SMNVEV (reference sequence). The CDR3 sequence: CASSVGLMNTEAFF. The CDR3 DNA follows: TGTGCCAGCAGTGTGGGACTGATGAACACTGAAGCTTTCTTT.

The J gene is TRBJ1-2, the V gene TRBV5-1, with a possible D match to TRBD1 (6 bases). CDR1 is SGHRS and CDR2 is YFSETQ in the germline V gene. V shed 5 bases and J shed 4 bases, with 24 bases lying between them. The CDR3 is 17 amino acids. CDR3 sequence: CASRVGTGSRFSYGYTF. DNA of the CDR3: TGCGCCAGCAGGGTGGGTACAGGGTCACGGTTTTCCTATGGCTACACCTTC.

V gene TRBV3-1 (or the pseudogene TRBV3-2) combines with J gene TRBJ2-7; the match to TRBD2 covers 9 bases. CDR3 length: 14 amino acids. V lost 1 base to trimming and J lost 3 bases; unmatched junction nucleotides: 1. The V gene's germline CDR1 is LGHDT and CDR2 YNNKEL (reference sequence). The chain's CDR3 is CASSQASGNYEQYF. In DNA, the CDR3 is TGTGCCAGCAGCCAAGCTAGCGGGAACTACGAGCAGTACTTC.

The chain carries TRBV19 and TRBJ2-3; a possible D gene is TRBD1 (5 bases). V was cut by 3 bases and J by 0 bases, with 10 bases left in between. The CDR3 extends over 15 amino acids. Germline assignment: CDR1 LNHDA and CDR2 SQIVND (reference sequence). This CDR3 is CASSMGPSSTDTQYF. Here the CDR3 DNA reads TGTGCCAGTAGTATGGGGCCGTCGAGCACAGATACGCAGTATTTT.

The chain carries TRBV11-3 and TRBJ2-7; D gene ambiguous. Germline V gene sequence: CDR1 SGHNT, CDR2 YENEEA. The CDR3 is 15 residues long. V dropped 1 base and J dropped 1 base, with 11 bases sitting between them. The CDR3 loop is CASSLGSLSSYEQYF. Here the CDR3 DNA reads TGTGCCAGCAGCTTAGGCTCTCTATCTTCCTACGAGCAGTACTTC.

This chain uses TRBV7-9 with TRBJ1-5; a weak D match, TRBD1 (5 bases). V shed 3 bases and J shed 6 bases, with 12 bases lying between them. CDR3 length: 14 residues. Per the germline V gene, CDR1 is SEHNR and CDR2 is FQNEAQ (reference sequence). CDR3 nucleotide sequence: TGTGCCAGCAGCTTGGAAGGGGAGGGTCAGCCCCAGCATTTT. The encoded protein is CASSLEGEGQPQHF.

The CDR3 loop reads CAIRSLNYGYTF. CDR3 bases: TGTGCCATTCGTAGCTTAAACTATGGCTACACCTTC. The rearrangement links TRBV28 to TRBJ1-2; no clear D gene. The V and J ends lost 10 bases and 2 bases respectively, with 11 bases between them. The length of the CDR3 is 12 residues. Germline CDR1 and CDR2: MDHEN and SYDVKM.

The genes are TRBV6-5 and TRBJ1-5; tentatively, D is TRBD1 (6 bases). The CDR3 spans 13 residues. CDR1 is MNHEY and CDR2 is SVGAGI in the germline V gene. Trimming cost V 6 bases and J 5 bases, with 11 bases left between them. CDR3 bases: TGTGCCAGCAGGGACAGTTGGTATCAGCCCCAGCATTTT. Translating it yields CASRDSWYQPQHF.

This chain's CDR3 is CASSPRGLNTGELFF. The CDR3 DNA reads as TGTGCCAGCTCACCAAGGGGTCTGAACACCGGGGAGCTGTTTTTT. This chain connects TRBV18 to TRBJ2-2, with D tentatively TRBD1 (5 bases). This CDR3 has 15 amino acids. Trimming pared 2 bases from V and 1 base from J, leaving 8 bases between. Germline values: CDR1 KGHSH, CDR2 LQKENI.

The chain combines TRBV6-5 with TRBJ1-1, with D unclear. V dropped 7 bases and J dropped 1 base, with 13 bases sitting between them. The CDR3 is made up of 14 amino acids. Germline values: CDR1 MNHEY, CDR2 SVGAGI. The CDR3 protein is CASTTATRNTEAFF. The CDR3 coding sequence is TGTGCCAGCACCACGGCGACTAGGAACACTGAAGCTTTCTTT.

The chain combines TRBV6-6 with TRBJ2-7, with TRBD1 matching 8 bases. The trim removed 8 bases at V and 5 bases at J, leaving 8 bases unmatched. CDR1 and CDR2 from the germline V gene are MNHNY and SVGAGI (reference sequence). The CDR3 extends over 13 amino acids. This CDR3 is CASRTGNANEQYF. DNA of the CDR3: TGTGCCAGCCGGACAGGGAACGCCAACGAGCAGTACTTC.

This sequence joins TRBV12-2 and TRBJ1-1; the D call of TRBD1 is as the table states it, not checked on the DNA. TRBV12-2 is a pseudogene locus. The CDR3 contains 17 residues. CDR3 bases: TGTGCAAGTCGCTTAGCCGACAGGGGCACTACCCCCACTGAAGCTTTCTTT. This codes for CASRLADRGTTPTEAFF.

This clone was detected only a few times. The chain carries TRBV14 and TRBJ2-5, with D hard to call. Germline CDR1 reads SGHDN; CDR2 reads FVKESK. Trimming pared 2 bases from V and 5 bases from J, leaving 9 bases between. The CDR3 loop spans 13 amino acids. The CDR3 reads CASSQTYTETQYF. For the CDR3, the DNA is TGTGCCAGCAGCCAAACATATACCGAGACCCAGTACTTC. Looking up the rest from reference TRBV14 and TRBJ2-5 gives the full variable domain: EAGVTQFPSHSVIEKGQTVTLRCDPISGHDNLYWYRRVMGKEIKFLLHFVKESKQDESGMPNNRFLAERTGGTYSTLKVQPAELEDSGVYFCASSQTYTETQYFGPGTRLLVL.

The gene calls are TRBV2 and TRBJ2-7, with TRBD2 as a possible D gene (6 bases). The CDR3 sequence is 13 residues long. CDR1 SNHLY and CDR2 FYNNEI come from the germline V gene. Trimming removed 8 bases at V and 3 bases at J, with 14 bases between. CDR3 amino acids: CASCRRTNYEQYF. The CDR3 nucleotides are TGTGCCAGCTGCCGCAGGACTAACTACGAGCAGTACTTC.

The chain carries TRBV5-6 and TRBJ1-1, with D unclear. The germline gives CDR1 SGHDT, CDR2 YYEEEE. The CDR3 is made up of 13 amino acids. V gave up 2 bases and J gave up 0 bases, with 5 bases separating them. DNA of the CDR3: TGTGCCAGCAGCTTTGAGGTGAACACTGAAGCTTTCTTT. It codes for CASSFEVNTEAFF.

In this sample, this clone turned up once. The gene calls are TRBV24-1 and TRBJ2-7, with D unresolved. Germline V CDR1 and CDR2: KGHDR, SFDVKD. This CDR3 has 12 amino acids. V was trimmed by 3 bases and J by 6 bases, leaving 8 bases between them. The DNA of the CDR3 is TGTGCCACCAGTGATCCACTCCGCGAGCAGTACTTC. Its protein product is CATSDPLREQYF.

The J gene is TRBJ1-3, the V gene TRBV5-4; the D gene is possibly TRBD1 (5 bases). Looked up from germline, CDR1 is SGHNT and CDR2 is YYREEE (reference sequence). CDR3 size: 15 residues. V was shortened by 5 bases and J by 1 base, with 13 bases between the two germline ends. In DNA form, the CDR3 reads TGTGCCAGCAGATCCGGCAGGGATTCTGGAAACACCATATATTTT. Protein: CASRSGRDSGNTIYF.

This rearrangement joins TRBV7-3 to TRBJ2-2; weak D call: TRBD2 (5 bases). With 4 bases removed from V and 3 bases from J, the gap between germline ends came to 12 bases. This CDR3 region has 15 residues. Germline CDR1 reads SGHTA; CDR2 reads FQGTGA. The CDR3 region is CASSSLGGYTGELFF. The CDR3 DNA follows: TGTGCCAGCAGCTCCCTAGGAGGATACACCGGGGAGCTGTTTTTT.

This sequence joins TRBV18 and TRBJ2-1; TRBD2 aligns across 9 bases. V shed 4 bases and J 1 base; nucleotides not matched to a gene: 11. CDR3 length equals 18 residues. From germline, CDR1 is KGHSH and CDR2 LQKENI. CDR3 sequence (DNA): TGTGCCAGCTCACGTCAGGCTAGCGGGGAAATATCCTACAATGAGCAGTTCTTC. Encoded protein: CASSRQASGEISYNEQFF.

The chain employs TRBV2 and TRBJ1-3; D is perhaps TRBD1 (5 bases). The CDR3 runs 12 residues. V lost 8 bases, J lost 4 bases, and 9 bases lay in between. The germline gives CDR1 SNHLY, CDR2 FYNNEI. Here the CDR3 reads CASGGDGNTIYF. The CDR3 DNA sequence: TGTGCCAGCGGAGGGGACGGAAACACCATATATTTT.

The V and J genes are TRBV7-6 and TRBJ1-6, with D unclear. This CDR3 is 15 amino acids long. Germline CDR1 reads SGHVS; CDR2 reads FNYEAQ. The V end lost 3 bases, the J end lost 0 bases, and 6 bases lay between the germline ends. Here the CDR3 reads CASSFESSYNSPLHF. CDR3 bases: TGTGCCAGCAGCTTTGAGTCCTCCTATAATTCACCCCTCCACTTT.

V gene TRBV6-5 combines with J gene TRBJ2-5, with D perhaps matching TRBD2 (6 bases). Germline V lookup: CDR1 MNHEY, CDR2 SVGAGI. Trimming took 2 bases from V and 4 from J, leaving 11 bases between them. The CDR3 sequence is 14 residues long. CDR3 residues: CASSYGGVPETQYF. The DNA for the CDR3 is TGTGCCAGCAGTTACGGAGGGGTTCCAGAGACCCAGTACTTC.

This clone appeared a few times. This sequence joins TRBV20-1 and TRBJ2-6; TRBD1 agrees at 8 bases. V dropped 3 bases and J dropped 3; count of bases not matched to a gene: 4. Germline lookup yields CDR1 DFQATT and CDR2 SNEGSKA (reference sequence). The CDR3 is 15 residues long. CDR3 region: CSASAGGGGANVLTF. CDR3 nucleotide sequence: TGCAGTGCTAGTGCAGGGGGCGGTGGGGCCAACGTCCTGACTTTC.